The entry below describes one TCR beta chain. The sample belongs to a study of blood T cell repertoires in COVID-19. Study as a whole: The origin of the acute and convalescent COVID-19 samples was the United States, Italy and Spain. In each case, the material was cDNA or gDNA derived from T cells, B-cell-depleted T cells, or PBMCs.

Repertoires were generated with immunoSEQ multiplex PCR, while TCRdb's copy carries only in-frame clones and drops some. This sample has roughly 350,000 clones, with almost 90% found just once. The germline CDR1 and CDR2 sequences are SGHAT and FQNNGV. This CDR3 is 15 amino acids long. V trimming: 5 bases; J trimming: 9 bases; junction bases outside the gene matches: 9. The sequencing sample was made of peripheral blood. The rearrangement joins TRBV11-2 to TRBJ1-6; 8 bases agree with TRBD1. The receptor was derived from a woman between 70 and 85 years old with COVID-19, enrolled during active disease. CDR3 in amino acids: CASSPGSGGLSPLHF. The CDR3 DNA is TGTGCCAGCAGCCCGGGGTCAGGGGGCCTTTCACCCCTCCACTTT.